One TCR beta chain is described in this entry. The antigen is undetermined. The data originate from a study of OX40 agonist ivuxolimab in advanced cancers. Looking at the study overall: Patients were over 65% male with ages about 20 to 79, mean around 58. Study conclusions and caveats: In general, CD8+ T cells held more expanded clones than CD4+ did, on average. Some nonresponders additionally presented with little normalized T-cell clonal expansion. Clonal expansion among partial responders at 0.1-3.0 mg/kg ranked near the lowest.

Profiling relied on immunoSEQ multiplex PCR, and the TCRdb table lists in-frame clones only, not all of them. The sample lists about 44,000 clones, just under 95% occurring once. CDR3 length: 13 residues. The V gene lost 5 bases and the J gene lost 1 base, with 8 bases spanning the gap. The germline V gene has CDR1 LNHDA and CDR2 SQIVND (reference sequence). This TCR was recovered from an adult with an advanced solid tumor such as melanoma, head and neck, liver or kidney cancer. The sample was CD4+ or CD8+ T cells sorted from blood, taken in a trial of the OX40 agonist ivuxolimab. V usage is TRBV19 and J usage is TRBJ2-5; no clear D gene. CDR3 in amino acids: CASSEGTQETQYF. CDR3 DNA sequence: TGTGCCAGTAGTGAAGGAACCCAAGAGACCCAGTACTTC.